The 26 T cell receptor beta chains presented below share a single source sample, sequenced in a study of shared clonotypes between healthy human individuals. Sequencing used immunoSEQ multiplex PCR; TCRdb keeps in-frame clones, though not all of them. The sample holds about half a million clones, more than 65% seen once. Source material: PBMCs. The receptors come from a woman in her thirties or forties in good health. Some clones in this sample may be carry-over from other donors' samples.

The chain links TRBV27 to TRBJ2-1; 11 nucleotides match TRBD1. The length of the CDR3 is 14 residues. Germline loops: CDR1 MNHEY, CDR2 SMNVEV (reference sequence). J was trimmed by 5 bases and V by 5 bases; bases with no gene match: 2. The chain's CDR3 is CASSPGQGDNEQFF. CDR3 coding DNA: TGTGCCAGCAGTCCGGGACAGGGGGACAATGAGCAGTTCTTC.

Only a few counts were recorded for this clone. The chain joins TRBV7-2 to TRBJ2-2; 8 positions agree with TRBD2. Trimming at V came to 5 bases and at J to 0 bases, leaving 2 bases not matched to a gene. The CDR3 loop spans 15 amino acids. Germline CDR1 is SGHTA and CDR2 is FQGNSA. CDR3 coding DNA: TGTGCCAGCAGCAAGGGACTAGCGAACACCGGGGAGCTGTTTTTT. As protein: CASSKGLANTGELFF.

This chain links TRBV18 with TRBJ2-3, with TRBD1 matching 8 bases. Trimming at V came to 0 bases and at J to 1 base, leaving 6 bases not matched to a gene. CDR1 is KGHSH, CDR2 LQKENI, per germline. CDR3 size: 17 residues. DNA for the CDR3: TGTGCCAGCTCACCACCCCCGACAGGGGTAGGCACAGATACGCAGTATTTT. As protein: CASSPPPTGVGTDTQYF.

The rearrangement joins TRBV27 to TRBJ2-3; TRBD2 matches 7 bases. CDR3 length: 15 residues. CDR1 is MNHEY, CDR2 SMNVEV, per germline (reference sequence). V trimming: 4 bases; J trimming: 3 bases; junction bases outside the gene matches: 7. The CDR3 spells CASSWVGLKTDTQYF. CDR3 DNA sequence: TGTGCCAGCAGTTGGGTGGGACTAAAGACAGATACGCAGTATTTT.

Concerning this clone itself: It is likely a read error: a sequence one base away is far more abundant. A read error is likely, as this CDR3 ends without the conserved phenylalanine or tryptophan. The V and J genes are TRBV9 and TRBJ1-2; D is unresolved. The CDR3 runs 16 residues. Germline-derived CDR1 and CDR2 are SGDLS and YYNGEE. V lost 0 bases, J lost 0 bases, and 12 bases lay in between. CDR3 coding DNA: TGTGCCAGCAGCGTAGGGTTGGGCAGCTCTAACTATGGCTACACCTTA. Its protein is CASSVGLGSSNYGYTL.

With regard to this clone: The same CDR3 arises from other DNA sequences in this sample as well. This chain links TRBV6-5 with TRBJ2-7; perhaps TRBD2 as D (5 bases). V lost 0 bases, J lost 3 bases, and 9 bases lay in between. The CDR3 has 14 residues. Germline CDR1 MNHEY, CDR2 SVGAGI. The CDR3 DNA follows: TGTGCCAGCAGTTACTCCCTGACTATCTACGAGCAGTACTTC. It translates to CASSYSLTIYEQYF.

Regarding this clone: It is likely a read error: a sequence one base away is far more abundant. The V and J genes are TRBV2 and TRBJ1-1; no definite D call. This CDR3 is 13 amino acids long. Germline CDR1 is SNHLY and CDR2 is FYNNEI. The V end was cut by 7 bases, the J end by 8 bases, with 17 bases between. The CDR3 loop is CASKVEDGREAFF. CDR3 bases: TGTGCCAGCAAGGTCGAGGACGGCCGAGAAGCTTTCTTT.

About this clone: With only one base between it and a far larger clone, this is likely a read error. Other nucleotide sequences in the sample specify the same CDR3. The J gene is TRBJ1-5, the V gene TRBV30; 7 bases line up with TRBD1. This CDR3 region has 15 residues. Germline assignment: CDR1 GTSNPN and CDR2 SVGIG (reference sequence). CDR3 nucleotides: TGTGCCTGGAGCCTTCGGACAGGAGGCAATCAGCCCCAGCATTTC. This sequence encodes CAWSLRTGGNQPQHF.

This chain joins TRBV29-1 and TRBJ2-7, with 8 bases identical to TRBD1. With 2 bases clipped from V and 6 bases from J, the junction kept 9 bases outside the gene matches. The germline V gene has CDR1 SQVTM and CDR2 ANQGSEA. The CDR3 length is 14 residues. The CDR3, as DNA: TGCAGCGTTGAATTTTCCGGACAGGGAGGCGAGCAGTACTTC. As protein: CSVEFSGQGGEQYF.

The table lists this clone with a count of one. CDR3 sequence: CASSLVGTGDEKLFF. CDR3 coding DNA: TGTGCCAGCAGTCTAGTGGGGACAGGGGATGAAAAACTGTTTTTT. The J gene is TRBJ1-4, the V gene TRBV7-2; 10 bases fit TRBD1. Trimming removed 6 bases from V and 6 bases from J; junction bases left unmatched: 7. The CDR3 loop spans 15 amino acids. CDR1 is SGHTA, CDR2 FQGNSA, per germline.

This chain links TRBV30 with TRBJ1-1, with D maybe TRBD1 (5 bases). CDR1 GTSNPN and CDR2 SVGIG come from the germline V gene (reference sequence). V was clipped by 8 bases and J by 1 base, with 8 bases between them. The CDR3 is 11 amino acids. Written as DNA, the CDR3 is TGTGCCCATGGGACGAACACTGAAGCTTTCTTT. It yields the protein CAHGTNTEAFF.

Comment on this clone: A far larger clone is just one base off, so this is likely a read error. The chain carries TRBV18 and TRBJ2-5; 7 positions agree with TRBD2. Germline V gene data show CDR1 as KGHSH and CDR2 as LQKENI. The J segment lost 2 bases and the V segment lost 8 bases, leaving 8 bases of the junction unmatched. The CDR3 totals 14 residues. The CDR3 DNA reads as TGTGCCAGCGCCCGGGACGGGGGGCAAGAGACCCAGTACTTC. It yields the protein CASARDGGQETQYF.

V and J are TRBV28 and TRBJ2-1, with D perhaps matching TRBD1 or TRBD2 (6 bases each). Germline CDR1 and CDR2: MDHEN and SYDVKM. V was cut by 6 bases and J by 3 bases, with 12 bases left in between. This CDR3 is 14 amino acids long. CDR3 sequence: CASSWGRGYNEQFF. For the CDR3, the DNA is TGTGCCAGCAGCTGGGGGCGGGGCTACAATGAGCAGTTCTTC.

CDR3 nucleotide sequence: TGTGCCAGCAGTGGGACTAGCGGGAGGGCCATGTCCTACGAGCAGTACTTC. Its protein is CASSGTSGRAMSYEQYF. This rearrangement joins TRBV5-6 to TRBJ2-7; 16 positions match TRBD2. This CDR3 region has 17 residues. V shed 5 bases and J 1 base; nucleotides not matched to a gene: 6. Germline lookup yields CDR1 SGHDT and CDR2 YYEEEE.

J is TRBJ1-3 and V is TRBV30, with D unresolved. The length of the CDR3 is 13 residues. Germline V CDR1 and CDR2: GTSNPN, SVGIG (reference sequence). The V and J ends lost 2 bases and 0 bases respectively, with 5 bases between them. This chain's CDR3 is CAWSTASGNTIYF. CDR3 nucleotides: TGTGCCTGGAGTACAGCCTCTGGAAACACCATATATTTT.

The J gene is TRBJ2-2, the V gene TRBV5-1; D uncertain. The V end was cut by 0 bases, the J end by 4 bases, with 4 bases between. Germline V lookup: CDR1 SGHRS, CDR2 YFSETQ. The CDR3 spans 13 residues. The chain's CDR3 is CASSLESTGELFF. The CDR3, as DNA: TGCGCCAGCAGCTTGGAATCCACCGGGGAGCTGTTTTTT.

This chain's CDR3 is CASSLNWDSYEQYF. The CDR3 DNA reads as TGTGCCAGCAGCTTAAACTGGGACTCCTACGAGCAGTACTTC. The V gene is TRBV7-2, the J gene TRBJ2-7; D call uncertain. The germline V gene encodes CDR1 SGHTA and CDR2 FQGNSA. V was cut by 2 bases and J by 0 bases, with 8 bases left in between. The CDR3 runs to 14 residues. The full variable domain, in which reference TRBV7-2 and TRBJ2-7 provide the parts outside the CDR3, is GAGVSQSPSNKVTEKGKDVELRCDPISGHTALYWYRQSLGQGLEFLIYFQGNSAPDKSGLPSDRFSAERTGGSVSTLTIQRTQQEDSAVYLCASSLNWDSYEQYFGPGTRLTVT.

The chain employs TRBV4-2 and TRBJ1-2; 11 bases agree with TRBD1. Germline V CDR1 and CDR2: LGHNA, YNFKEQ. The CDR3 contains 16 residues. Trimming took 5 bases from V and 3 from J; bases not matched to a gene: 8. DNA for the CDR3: TGTGCCAGCAGCAGGGGCATGGGACAGGGGGACTATGGCTACACCTTC. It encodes CASSRGMGQGDYGYTF.

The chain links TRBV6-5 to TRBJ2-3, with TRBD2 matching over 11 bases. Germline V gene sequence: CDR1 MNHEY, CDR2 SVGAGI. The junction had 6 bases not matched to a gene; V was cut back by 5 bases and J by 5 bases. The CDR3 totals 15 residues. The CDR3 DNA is TGTGCCAGCAGTAGTAGGCTAGCGGGAGGAGATACGCAGTATTTT. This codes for CASSSRLAGGDTQYF.

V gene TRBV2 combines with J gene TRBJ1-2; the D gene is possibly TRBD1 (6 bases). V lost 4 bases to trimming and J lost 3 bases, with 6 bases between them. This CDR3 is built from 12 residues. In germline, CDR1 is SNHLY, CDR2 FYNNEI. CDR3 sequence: CASSGQDYGYTF. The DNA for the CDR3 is TGTGCCAGCAGTGGACAGGACTATGGCTACACCTTC.

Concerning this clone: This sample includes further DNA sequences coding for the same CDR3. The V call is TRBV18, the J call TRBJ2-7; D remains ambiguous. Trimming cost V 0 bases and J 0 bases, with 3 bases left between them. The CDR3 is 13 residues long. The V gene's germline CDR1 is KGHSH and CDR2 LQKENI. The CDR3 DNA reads TGTGCCAGCTCACCACCCAGCTCCTACGAGCAGTACTTC. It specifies CASSPPSSYEQYF.

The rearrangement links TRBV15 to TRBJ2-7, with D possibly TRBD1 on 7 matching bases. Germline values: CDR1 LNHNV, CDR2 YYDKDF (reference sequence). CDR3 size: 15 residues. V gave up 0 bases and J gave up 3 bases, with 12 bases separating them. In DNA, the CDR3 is TGTGCCACCAGCAGAGACAGGGGGGATGGCTACGAGCAGTACTTC. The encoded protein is CATSRDRGDGYEQYF.

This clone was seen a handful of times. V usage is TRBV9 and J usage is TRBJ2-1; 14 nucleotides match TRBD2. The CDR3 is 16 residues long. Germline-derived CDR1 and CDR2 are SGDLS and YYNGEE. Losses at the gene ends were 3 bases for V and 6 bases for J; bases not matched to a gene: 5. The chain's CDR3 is CASSGPTSGGANEQFF. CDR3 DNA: TGTGCCAGCAGCGGACCGACTAGCGGGGGGGCCAATGAGCAGTTCTTC.

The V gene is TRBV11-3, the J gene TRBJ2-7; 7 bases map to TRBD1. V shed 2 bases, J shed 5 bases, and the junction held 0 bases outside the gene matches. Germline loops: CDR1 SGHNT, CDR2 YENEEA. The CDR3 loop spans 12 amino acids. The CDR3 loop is CASSLTGDEQYF. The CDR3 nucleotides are TGTGCCAGCAGCTTAACAGGGGACGAGCAGTACTTC.

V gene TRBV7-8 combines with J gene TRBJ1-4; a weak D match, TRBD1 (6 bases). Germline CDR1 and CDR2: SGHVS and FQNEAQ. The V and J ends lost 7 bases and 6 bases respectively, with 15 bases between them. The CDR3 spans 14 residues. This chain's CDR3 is CASTWGGRHEKLFF. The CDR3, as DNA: TGTGCCAGCACCTGGGGGGGGCGTCATGAAAAACTGTTTTTT.

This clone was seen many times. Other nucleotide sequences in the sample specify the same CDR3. CDR3 in DNA: TGCAGCGTTGATTTACAGGGGACCGGGGCCAACGTCCTGACTTTC. It yields the protein CSVDLQGTGANVLTF. The gene calls are TRBV29-1 and TRBJ2-6; 7 bases agree with TRBD1. Looked up from germline, CDR1 is SQVTM and CDR2 is ANQGSEA. This CDR3 spans 15 amino acids. J lost 4 bases, V lost 3 bases, and 6 bases had no gene match.